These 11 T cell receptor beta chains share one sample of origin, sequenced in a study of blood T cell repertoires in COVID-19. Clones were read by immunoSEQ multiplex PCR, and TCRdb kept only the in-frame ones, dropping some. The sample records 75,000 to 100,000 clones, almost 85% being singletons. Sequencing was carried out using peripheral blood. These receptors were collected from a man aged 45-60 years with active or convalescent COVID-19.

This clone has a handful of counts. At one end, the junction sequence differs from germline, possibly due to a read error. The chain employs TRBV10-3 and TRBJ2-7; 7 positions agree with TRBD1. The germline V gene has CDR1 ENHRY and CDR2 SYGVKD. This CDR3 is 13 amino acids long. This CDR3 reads CAISGDSTYEQYF. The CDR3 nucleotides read TGTGCCATTAGTGGGGACAGTACCTACGAGCAGTACTTC.

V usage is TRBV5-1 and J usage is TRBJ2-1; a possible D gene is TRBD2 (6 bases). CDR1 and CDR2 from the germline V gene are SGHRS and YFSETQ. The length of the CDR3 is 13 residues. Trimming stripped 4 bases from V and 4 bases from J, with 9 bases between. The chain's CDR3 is CASSEEGYNEQFF. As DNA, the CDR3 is TGCGCCAGCAGCGAGGAGGGTTACAATGAGCAGTTCTTC.

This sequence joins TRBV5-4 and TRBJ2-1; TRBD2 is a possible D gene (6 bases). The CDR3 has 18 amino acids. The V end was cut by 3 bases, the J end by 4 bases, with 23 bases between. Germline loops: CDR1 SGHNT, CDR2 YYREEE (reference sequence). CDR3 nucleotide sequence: TGTGCCAGCAGCTCCCTGGGTGGCGGGCAGGGACTTTACAATGAGCAGTTCTTC. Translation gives CASSSLGGGQGLYNEQFF.

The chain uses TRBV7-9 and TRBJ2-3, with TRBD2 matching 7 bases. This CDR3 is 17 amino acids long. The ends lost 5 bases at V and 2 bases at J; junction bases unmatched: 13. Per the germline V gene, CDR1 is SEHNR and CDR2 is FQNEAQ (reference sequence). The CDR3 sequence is CASSPGRGGAPTDTQYF. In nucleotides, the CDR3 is TGTGCCAGCAGCCCAGGCCGGGGAGGGGCCCCCACAGATACGCAGTATTTT. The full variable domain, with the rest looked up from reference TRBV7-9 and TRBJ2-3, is DTGVSQNPRHKITKRGQNVTFRCDPISEHNRLYWYRQTLGQGPEFLTYFQNEAQLEKSRLLSDRFSAERPKGSFSTLEIQRTEQGDSAMYLCASSPGRGGAPTDTQYFGPGTRLTVL.

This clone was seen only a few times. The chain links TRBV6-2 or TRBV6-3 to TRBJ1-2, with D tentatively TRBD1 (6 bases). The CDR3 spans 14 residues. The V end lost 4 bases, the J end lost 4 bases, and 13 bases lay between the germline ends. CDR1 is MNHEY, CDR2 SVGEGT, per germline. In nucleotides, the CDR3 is TGTGCCAGCAGTTCCGGACAGCTTTCCTATGGCTACACCTTC. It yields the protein CASSSGQLSYGYTF.

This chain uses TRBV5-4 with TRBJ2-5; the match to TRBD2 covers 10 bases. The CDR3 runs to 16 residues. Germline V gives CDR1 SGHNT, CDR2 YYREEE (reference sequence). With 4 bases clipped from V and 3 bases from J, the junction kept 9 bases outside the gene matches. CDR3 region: CASSPPTAGGKETQYF. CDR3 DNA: TGTGCCAGCAGCCCCCCCACAGCGGGGGGGAAAGAGACCCAGTACTTC.

CDR3 in DNA: TGTGCCAGCAGGGCACAGGGGCCGGCTAATGAAAAACTGTTTTTT. Translating it yields CASRAQGPANEKLFF. This chain connects TRBV28 to TRBJ1-4; 7 nucleotides align to TRBD1. V lost 6 bases, J lost 3 bases, and 7 bases stayed unmatched. CDR1 MDHEN and CDR2 SYDVKM come from the germline V gene. The CDR3 loop spans 15 amino acids.

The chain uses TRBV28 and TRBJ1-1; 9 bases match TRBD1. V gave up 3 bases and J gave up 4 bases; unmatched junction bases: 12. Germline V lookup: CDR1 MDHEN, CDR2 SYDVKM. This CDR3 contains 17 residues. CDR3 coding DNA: TGTGCCAGCAGTTTCACAGGGGGCTTATCCCAGGGCACTGAAGCTTTCTTT. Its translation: CASSFTGGLSQGTEAFF.

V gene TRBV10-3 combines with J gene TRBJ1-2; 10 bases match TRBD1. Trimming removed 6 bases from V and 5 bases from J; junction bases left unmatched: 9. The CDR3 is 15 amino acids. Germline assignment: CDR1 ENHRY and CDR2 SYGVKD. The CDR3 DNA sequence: TGTGCCATCAGGGACGAGGACAGGGGGGAATATGGCTACACCTTC. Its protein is CAIRDEDRGEYGYTF.

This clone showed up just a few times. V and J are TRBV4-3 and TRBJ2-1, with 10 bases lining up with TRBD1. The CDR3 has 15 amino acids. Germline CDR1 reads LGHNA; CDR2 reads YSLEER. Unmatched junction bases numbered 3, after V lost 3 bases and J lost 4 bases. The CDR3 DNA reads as TGCGCCAGCAGCCATGCGGGACAGGGGTACAATGAGCAGTTCTTC. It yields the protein CASSHAGQGYNEQFF.

This CDR3 is CASSIKDLNTEAFF. The CDR3 nucleotides are TGTGCCAGTAGTATTAAGGACTTGAACACTGAAGCTTTCTTT. This chain uses TRBV19 with TRBJ1-1; D not certain. Germline V gene data show CDR1 as LNHDA and CDR2 as SQIVND (reference sequence). The CDR3 is 14 amino acids. Trimming cost V 3 bases and J 0 bases, with 8 bases left between them.